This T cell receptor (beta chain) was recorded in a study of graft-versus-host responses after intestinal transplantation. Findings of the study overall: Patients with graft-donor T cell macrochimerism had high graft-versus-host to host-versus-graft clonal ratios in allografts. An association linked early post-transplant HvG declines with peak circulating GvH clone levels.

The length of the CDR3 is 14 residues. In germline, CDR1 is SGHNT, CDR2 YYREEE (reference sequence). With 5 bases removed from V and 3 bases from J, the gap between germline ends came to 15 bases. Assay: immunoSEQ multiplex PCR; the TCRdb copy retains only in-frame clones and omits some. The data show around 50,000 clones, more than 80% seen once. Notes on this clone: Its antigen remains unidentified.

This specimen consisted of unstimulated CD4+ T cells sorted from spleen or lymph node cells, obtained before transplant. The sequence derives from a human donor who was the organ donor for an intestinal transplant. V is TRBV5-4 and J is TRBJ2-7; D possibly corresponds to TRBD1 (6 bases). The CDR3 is CASRQGLGNYEQYF. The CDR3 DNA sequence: TGTGCCAGCAGACAGGGTTTGGGGAACTACGAGCAGTACTTC. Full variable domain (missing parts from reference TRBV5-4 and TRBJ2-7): ETGVTQSPTHLIKTRGQQVTLRCSSQSGHNTVSWYQQALGQGPQFIFQYYREEENGRGNFPPRFSGLQFPNYSSELNVNALELDDSALYLCASRQGLGNYEQYFGPGTRLTVT.